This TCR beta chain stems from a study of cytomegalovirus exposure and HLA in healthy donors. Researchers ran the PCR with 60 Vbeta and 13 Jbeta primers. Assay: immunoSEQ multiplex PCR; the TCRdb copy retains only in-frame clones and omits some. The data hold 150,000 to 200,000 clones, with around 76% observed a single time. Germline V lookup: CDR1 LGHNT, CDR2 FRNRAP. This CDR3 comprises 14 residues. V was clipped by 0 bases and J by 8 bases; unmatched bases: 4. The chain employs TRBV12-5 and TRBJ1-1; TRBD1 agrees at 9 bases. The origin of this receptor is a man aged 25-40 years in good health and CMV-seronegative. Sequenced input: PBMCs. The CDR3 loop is CASGLVQGALEAFF. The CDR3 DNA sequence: TGTGCTAGTGGTTTGGTACAGGGGGCGCTGGAAGCTTTCTTT.